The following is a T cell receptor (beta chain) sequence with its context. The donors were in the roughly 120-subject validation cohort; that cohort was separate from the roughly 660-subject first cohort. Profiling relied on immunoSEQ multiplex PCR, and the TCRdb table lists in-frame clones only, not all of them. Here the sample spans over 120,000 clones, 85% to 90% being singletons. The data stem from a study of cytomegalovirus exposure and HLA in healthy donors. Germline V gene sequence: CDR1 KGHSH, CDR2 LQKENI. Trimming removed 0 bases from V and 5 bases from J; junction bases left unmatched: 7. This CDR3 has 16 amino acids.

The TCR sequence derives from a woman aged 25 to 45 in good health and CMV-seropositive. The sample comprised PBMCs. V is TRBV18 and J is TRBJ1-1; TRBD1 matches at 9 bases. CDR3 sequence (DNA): TGTGCCAGCTCACCACCAGCGCACAGGGGGCGGACTGAAGCTTTCTTT. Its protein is CASSPPAHRGRTEAFF. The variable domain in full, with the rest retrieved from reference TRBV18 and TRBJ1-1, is NAGVMQNPRHLVRRRGQEARLRCSPMKGHSHVYWYRQLPEEGLKFMVYLQKENIIDESGMPKERFSAEFPKEGPSILRIQQVVRGDSAAYFCASSPPAHRGRTEAFFGQGTRLTVV.